The entry below describes one T cell receptor beta chain. The target antigen is unknown. The sample belongs to a study of CD8 T cells in Susac syndrome. Reverse transcription of 0.5 to 1 ug RNA was performed with random hexamers. TCRdb called the immunoSEQ multiplex PCR reads again in MiXCR, with one record for every CDR3 protein. The sample includes roughly 86,000 distinct CDR3 sequences, around 96% of them seen just once. Study observations and caveats: Detection of Susac-specific public clones gave 15 to 20 in total CD8+ repertoires and about five in CD8+ TEMRA repertoires.

Patients with Susac syndrome met diagnostic criteria that were recently defined for definite or probable disease. Purification of the CD8+ and CD4+ T cells relied on negative isolation, and TEMRA cells underwent FACS enrichment. The CDR3 length is 13 residues. Germline assignment: CDR1 LNHNV and CDR2 YYDKDF (reference sequence). V lost 5 bases, J lost 3 bases, and 11 bases lay in between. The sequence was collected from a human donor with Susac syndrome. Sequenced input: CD8+ T cells from PBMCs. V is TRBV15 and J is TRBJ2-7; D perhaps matches TRBD1 (5 bases). CDR3 nucleotide sequence: TGTGCCACCAGCTCAGGACATAGCTACGAGCAGTACTTC. As protein: CATSSGHSYEQYF.